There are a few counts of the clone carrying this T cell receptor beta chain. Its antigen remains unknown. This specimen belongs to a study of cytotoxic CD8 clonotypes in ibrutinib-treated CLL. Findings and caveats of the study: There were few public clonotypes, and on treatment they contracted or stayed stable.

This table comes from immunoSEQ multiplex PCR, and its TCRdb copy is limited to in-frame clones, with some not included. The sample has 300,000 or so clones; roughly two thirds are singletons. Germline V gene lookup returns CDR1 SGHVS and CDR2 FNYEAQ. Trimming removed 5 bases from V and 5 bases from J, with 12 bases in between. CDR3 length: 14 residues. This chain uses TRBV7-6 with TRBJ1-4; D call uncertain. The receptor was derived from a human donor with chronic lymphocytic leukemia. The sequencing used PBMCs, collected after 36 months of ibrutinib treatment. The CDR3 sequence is CASSPGAANEKLFF. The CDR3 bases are TGTGCCAGCAGCCCTGGTGCGGCGAATGAAAAACTGTTTTTT. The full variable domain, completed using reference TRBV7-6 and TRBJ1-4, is GAGVSQSPRYKVTKRGQDVALRCDPISGHVSLYWYRQALGQGPEFLTYFNYEAQQDKSGLPNDRFSAERPEGSISTLTIQRTEQRDSAMYRCASSPGAANEKLFFGSGTQLSVL.